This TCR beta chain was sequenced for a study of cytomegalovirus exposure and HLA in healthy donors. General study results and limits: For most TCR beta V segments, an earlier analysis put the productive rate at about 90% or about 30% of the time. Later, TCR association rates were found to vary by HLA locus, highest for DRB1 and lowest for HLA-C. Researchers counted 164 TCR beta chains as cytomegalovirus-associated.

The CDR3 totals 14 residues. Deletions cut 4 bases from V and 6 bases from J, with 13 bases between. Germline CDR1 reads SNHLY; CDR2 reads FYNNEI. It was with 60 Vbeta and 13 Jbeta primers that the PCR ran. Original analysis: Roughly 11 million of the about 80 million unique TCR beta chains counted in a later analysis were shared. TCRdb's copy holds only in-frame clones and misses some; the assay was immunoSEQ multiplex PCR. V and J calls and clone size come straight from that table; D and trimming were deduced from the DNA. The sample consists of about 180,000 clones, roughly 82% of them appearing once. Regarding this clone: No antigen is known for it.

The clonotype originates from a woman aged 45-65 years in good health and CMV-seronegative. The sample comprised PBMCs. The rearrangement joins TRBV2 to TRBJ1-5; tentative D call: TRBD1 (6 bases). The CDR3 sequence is CASSVKGEGQPQHF. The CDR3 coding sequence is TGTGCCAGCAGTGTAAAGGGGGAAGGTCAGCCCCAGCATTTT.